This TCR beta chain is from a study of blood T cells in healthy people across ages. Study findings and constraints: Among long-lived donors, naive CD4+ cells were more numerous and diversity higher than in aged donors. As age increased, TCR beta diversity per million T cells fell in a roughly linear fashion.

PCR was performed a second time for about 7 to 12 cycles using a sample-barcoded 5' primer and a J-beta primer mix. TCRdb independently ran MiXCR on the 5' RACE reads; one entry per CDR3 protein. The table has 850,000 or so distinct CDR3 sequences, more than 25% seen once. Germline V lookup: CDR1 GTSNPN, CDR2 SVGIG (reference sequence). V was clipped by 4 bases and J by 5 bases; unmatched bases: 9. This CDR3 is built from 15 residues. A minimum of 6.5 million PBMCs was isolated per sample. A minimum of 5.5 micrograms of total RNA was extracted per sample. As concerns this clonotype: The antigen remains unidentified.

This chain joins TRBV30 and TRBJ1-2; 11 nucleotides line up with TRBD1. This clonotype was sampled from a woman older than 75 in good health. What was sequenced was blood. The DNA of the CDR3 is TGTGCCTGGAAGGGACAGGGGGTCCCAGGGTATGGCTACACCTTC. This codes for CAWKGQGVPGYGYTF. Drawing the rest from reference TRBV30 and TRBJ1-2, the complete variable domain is SQTIHQWPATLVQPVGSPLSLECTVEGTSNPNLYWYRQAAGRGLQLLFYSVGIGQISSEVPQNLSASRPQDRQFILSSKKLLLSDSGFYLCAWKGQGVPGYGYTFGSGTRLTVV.